The rows below give T cell receptor beta chains drawn from one sample of a study of stem cell transplantation in POMP-related autoinflammatory disease. Profiling relied on immunoSEQ multiplex PCR, and the TCRdb table lists in-frame clones only, not all of them. The sample holds 25,000 to 30,000 clones; 82% are singletons and the top ten take approximately 2.3%. The sample consisted of CD4+ T cells from PBMCs, taken before stem cell transplantation. Source of these receptors: a human donor with POMP-related autoinflammation and immune dysregulation (PRAID). CDR3s include the opening cysteine and the closing phenylalanine or tryptophan. Each record gives: J gene, D gene, V gene, CDR3 protein. The D gene is left open where the match is weak.

j_gene: TRBJ2-7
d_gene: .
v_gene: TRBV4-1
CDR3aa: CASSQPGKSYEQYF

j_gene: TRBJ2-3
d_gene: TRBD2
v_gene: TRBV7-3
CDR3aa: CASSLTLSGTSHTDTQYF

j_gene: TRBJ2-7
d_gene: .
v_gene: TRBV5-1
CDR3aa: CASSPGTPTVGQYF

j_gene: TRBJ2-3
d_gene: TRBD2
v_gene: TRBV19
CDR3aa: CASRYLAGGSTDTQYF

j_gene: TRBJ2-3
d_gene: TRBD2
v_gene: TRBV27
CDR3aa: CASSFSGTSGRDRADTQYF

j_gene: TRBJ1-2
d_gene: .
v_gene: TRBV6-5
CDR3aa: CASSPDRGYGYTF

j_gene: TRBJ1-1
d_gene: .
v_gene: TRBV29-1
CDR3aa: CSVAGTRRTEAFF

j_gene: TRBJ2-3
d_gene: .
v_gene: TRBV11-2
CDR3aa: CASSSLFRAGSTDTQYF

j_gene: TRBJ2-2
d_gene: .
v_gene: TRBV7-2
CDR3aa: CASSRGQNTGELFF

j_gene: TRBJ1-4
d_gene: TRBD1
v_gene: TRBV7-9
CDR3aa: CASSLRSLGTGTEKLFF

j_gene: TRBJ2-5
d_gene: .
v_gene: TRBV9
CDR3aa: CASSLPRAAKETQYF

j_gene: TRBJ2-3
d_gene: TRBD2
v_gene: TRBV5-1
CDR3aa: CASSPPVLAGAGTDTQYF

j_gene: TRBJ1-2
d_gene: .
v_gene: TRBV25-1
CDR3aa: CASSVSGAAYGYTF

j_gene: TRBJ2-3
d_gene: .
v_gene: TRBV10-3
CDR3aa: CAIRERGGQADTQYF

j_gene: TRBJ2-3
d_gene: TRBD1
v_gene: TRBV9
CDR3aa: CASSVNRGCGDTQYF

j_gene: TRBJ1-1
d_gene: .
v_gene: TRBV28
CDR3aa: CASSGGALSGAFF

j_gene: TRBJ2-7
d_gene: TRBD2
v_gene: TRBV5-1
CDR3aa: CASSIKTSGPYEQYF

j_gene: TRBJ1-1
d_gene: .
v_gene: TRBV7-8
CDR3aa: CASSLGGYYLNTEAFF

j_gene: TRBJ2-5
d_gene: .
v_gene: TRBV6-6
CDR3aa: CASSSDNGETQYF

j_gene: TRBJ2-3
d_gene: .
v_gene: TRBV6-1
CDR3aa: CASSEGDWGTDTQYF

j_gene: TRBJ1-2
d_gene: .
v_gene: TRBV6-1
CDR3aa: CASSGGVGYGYTF

j_gene: TRBJ1-2
d_gene: .
v_gene: TRBV29-1
CDR3aa: CSVMLNYGYTF

j_gene: TRBJ2-7
d_gene: .
v_gene: TRBV28
CDR3aa: CASSSGTSTGEQYF